What follows is one T cell receptor (beta chain) and its context. Its antigen is unidentified. The CDR3 runs to 16 residues. V lost 6 bases to trimming and J lost 8 bases; unmatched junction nucleotides: 15. CDR1 and CDR2 from the germline V gene are SNHLY and FYNNEI. These data come from a study of OX40 agonist ivuxolimab in advanced cancers. At the level of the study: A mean age of approximately 60 years, range roughly 20 to 79, was recorded, and 70% to 85% were male. Study results and caveats: The 0.1-3.0 mg/kg partial responders had among the lowest clonal expansion.

Clones were read by immunoSEQ multiplex PCR, and TCRdb kept only the in-frame ones, dropping some. The table lists about 120,000 clones, 90% to 95% of them singletons. The chain couples TRBV2 to TRBJ1-4, with 7 nucleotides matching TRBD1. Sequencing was performed on CD4+ or CD8+ T cells sorted from blood, taken in a trial of the OX40 agonist ivuxolimab. The sequence was obtained from an adult with an advanced solid tumor such as melanoma, head and neck, liver or kidney cancer. CDR3 residues: CASSGQGGRGVEKLFF. DNA of the CDR3: TGTGCCAGCAGCGGCCAGGGGGGTCGGGGGGTCGAAAAACTGTTTTTT.